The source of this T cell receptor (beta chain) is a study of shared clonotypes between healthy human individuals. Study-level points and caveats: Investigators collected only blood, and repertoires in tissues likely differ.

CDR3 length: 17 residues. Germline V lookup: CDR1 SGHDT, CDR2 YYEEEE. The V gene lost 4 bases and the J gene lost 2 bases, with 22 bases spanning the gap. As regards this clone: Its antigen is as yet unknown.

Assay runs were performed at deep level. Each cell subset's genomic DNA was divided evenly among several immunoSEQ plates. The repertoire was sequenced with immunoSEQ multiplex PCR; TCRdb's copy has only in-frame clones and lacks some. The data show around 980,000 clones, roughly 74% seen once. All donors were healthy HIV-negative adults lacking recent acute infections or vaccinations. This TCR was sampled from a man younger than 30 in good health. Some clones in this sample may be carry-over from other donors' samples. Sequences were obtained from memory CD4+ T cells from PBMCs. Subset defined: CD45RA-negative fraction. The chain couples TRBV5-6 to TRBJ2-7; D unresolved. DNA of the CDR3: TGTGCCAGCAGCGTGGAGTACTTGGCCAACCCCCCCTACGAGCAGTACTTC. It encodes CASSVEYLANPPYEQYF. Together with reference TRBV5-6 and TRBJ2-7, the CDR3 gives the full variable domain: DAGVTQSPTHLIKTRGQQVTLRCSPKSGHDTVSWYQQALGQGPQFIFQYYEEEERQRGNFPDRFSGHQFPNYSSELNVNALLLGDSALYLCASSVEYLANPPYEQYFGPGTRLTVT.